This T cell receptor beta chain was recorded in a study of T cell repertoires in cytomegalovirus infection. As for the study in general: Public signatures in TCR beta pointed to CMV infection and matching HLA type. Findings of the study overall: Cumulative public TCR beta family frequency identified carriers of CMV plus the relevant HLA.

This clonotype appeared many times. Its antigen is undetermined. The V end lost 4 bases, the J end lost 2 bases, and 11 bases lay between the germline ends. The germline CDR1 and CDR2 sequences are LNHDA and SQIVND (reference sequence). This CDR3 is built from 14 residues. TCRdb redid the calling of the reads with MiXCR, one entry per CDR3 protein. The sample has approximately 180,000 distinct CDR3 sequences; about a tenth are singletons. The TCR originated in a human donor in good health (CMV status not recorded). Some clones in this sample may be carry-over from other donors' samples. Sequenced material: PBMCs. The V and J genes are TRBV19 and TRBJ1-1; no clear D. The DNA of the CDR3 is TGTGCCAGTAGTAAATACACGTTAAACACTGAAGCTTTCTTT. Its translation: CASSKYTLNTEAFF.